Following are 13 T cell receptor beta chains from one sample sequenced in a study of T-cell memory formation after mild COVID-19. TCRdb recomputed calls from the 5' RACE reads with MiXCR, one row per CDR3 protein. The profile shows roughly 340,000 distinct CDR3 sequences, under 25% of them singletons. Sequencing input: PBMCs or a T cell subset sorted from them (not recorded which). The receptors come from a man younger than 30 who had mild COVID-19 (a few samples of this study predate the infection). Cell type and time point are not known.

This clonotype has more than one count but fewer than ten. The chain couples TRBV20-1 to TRBJ2-1; TRBD2 agrees at 8 bases. Per germline, CDR1 DFQATT and CDR2 SNEGSKA (reference sequence). This CDR3 region has 17 residues. V lost 5 bases and J lost 4; bases outside the gene matches: 16. The CDR3, as DNA: TGCAGTGCTGGCTCTGCCGTGGGGGTAGCGGGGTACAATGAGCAGTTCTTC. This sequence encodes CSAGSAVGVAGYNEQFF.

This chain links TRBV7-2 with TRBJ2-1; perhaps TRBD2 as D (6 bases). This CDR3 region has 16 residues. The germline CDR1 and CDR2 sequences are SGHTA and FQGNSA. Trimming left V 5 bases short and J 1 base short, with 15 bases between. The chain's CDR3 is CASSPRVEGSYNEQFF. As DNA, the CDR3 is TGTGCCAGCAGCCCTAGGGTGGAGGGGTCCTACAATGAGCAGTTCTTC.

The rearrangement joins TRBV7-9 to TRBJ2-3; D might be TRBD2 (5 bases). V was pared by 3 bases and J by 2 bases, with 12 bases between. The CDR3 runs to 15 residues. Germline-derived CDR1 and CDR2 are SEHNR and FQNEAQ (reference sequence). The CDR3 loop reads CASSFGVPVTDTQYF. The CDR3, as DNA: TGTGCCAGCAGCTTCGGGGTGCCTGTCACAGATACGCAGTATTTT.

This sequence joins TRBV4-1 and TRBJ1-6; D is unresolved. The germline gives CDR1 MGHRA, CDR2 YSYEKL. V gave up 3 bases and J gave up 0 bases, with 9 bases separating them. This CDR3 region has 16 residues. Written as DNA, the CDR3 is TGCGCCAGCAGCCAGGCAGACCGCTCCTATAATTCACCCCTCCACTTT. Translation: CASSQADRSYNSPLHF.

This clonotype was observed a few times. CDR3: CASSPRTSGGYETQYF. In DNA, the CDR3 is TGTGCCAGCAGCCCTAGGACTAGCGGGGGATATGAGACCCAGTACTTC. The chain joins TRBV7-2 to TRBJ2-5; 13 nucleotides match TRBD2. Germline CDR1 reads SGHTA; CDR2 reads FQGNSA. V shed 5 bases and J 5 bases; nucleotides not matched to a gene: 8. The length of the CDR3 is 16 residues.

The chain has TRBV20-1 and TRBJ2-5; D gene ambiguous. This CDR3 spans 13 amino acids. Germline CDR1 DFQATT, CDR2 SNEGSKA (reference sequence). The V end lost 3 bases, the J end lost 1 base, and 9 bases lay between the germline ends. CDR3 DNA sequence: TGCAGTGCTAGCCGGCCGCTCCAAGAGACCCAGTACTTC. It encodes CSASRPLQETQYF.

V and J are TRBV12-3 or TRBV12-4 and TRBJ2-1; 12 bases align to TRBD1. This CDR3 contains 16 residues. Germline trimming cut 6 bases from V and 8 bases from J; bases unmatched to any gene: 11. CDR3 in amino acids: CASSPGTGGALHEQFF. CDR3 DNA: TGTGCCAGCAGCCCGGGGACAGGGGGCGCGCTCCATGAGCAGTTCTTC.

For this clonotype: Its ends do not fully match the called genes, so a read error is possible. The chain recombines TRBV7-3 with TRBJ2-3; 10 bases are shared with TRBD2. Germline V gives CDR1 SGHTA, CDR2 FQGTGA. The CDR3 totals 18 residues. The CDR3, as DNA: TGTGCCAGCAGCTTAACGGGCGGACTAGCGGCGAGCACAGATAAGCAGTATTTT. Residues: CASSLTGGLAASTDKQYF.

The V call is TRBV7-9, the J call TRBJ2-4; D is tentatively TRBD1 or TRBD2 (5 bases each). Trimming pared 1 base from V and 0 bases from J, leaving 22 bases between. CDR3 size: 20 residues. The germline CDR1 and CDR2 sequences are SEHNR and FQNEAQ (reference sequence). The CDR3 nucleotides read TGTGCCAGCAGCTTAGAGCGGACACCGACAATCAGCGGAGCCAAAAACATTCAGTACTTC. Translating gives CASSLERTPTISGAKNIQYF.

V gene TRBV7-8 combines with J gene TRBJ1-2; TRBD1 is a possible D gene (6 bases). There are 14 residues in the CDR3. Trimming stripped 5 bases from V and 6 bases from J, with 16 bases between. Germline V gene sequence: CDR1 SGHVS, CDR2 FQNEAQ. The CDR3 DNA reads as TGTGCCAGCAGCCATAGGGAGGGGGGCCATGGCTACACCTTC. Protein product: CASSHREGGHGYTF.

This clonotype was recorded many times. The chain couples TRBV28 to TRBJ2-3, with 14 bases identical to TRBD2. The germline gives CDR1 MDHEN, CDR2 SYDVKM. The CDR3 covers 15 residues. Unmatched junction bases numbered 4, after V lost 6 bases and J lost 5 bases. CDR3 in DNA: TGTGCCAGCAGCGGGACTAGCGGGGGACAAGATACGCAGTATTTT. Its translation is CASSGTSGGQDTQYF.

The CDR3 region is CSARDVVAKNIQYF. In DNA form, the CDR3 reads TGCAGTGCTAGAGATGTGGTAGCCAAAAACATTCAGTACTTC. The chain has TRBV20-1 and TRBJ2-4; D not resolved. V was trimmed by 0 bases and J by 0 bases, leaving 6 bases between them. The V gene's germline CDR1 is DFQATT and CDR2 SNEGSKA (reference sequence). The CDR3 loop spans 14 amino acids.

The CDR3 protein is CAWSVSSQAFF. The CDR3 nucleotides read TGTGCCTGGAGTGTAAGCTCCCAAGCTTTCTTT. The V and J genes are TRBV30 and TRBJ1-1, with D hard to call. Germline lookup yields CDR1 GTSNPN and CDR2 SVGIG (reference sequence). Between the trimmed V and J ends, which lost 0 bases and 9 bases, there was a span of 8 bases. The length of the CDR3 is 11 residues.